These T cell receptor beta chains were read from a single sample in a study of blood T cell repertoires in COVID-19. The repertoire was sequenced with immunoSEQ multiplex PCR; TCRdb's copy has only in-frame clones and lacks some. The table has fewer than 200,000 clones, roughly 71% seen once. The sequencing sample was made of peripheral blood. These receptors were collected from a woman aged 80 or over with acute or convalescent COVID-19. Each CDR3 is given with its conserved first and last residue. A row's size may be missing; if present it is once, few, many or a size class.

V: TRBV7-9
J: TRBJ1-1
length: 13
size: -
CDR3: CASSPNTNTEAFF

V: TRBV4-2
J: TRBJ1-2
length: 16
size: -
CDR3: CASSQELRGGNYGYTF

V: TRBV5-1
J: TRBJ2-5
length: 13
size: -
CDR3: CASSLNEEETQYF

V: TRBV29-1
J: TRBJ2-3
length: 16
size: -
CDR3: CSVEDQWGPRTDTQYF

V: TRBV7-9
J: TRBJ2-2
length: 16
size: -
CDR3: CASTPAAAQNTGELFF

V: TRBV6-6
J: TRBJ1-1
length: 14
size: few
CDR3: CASSPHAGNTEAFF

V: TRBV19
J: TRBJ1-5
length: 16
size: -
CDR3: CASTSYPESVGQPQHF

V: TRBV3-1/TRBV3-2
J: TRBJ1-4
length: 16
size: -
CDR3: CASSQDSGATNEKLFF

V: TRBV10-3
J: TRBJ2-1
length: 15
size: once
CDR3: CAISEQAGGHNEQFF

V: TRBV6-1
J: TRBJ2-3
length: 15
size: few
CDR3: CASSELAGGPNTQYF

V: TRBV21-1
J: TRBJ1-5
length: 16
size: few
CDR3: CASSRFEDRGNQPQHF

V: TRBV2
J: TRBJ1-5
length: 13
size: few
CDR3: CASGQVNDQPQHF

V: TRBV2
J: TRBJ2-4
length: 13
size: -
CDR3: CASRGTTENIQYF

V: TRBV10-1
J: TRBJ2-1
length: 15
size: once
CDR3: CASSVTGLAGNEQFF

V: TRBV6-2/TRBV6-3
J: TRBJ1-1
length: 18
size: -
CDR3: CASSPTVGGEGIGTEAFF

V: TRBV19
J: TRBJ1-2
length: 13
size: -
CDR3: CASSKGQGYGYTF

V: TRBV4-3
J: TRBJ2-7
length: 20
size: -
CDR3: CASSQDPPTEVAGVLYEQYF

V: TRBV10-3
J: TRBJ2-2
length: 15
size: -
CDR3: CAIRATPSFGGELFF

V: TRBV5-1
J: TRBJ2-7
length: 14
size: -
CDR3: CASSSTGGNYEQYF

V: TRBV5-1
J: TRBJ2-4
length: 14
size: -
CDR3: CASSFTAAKNIQYF

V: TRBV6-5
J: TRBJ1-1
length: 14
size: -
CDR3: CASTPELLNTEAFF

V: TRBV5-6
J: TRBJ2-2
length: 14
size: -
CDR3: CASSLQANTGELFF

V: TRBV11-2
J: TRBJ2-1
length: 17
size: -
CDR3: CASSLEAWWASYNEQFF

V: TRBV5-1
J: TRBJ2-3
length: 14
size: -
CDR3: CASSFREPSDTQYF

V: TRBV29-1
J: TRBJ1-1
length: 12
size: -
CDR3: CSFQGARTEAFF

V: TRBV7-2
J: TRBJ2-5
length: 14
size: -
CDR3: CASTTGTAQETQYF

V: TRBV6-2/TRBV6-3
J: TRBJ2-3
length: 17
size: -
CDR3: CASSFGLAGPLTDTQYF

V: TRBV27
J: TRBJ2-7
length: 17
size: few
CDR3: CASSPRGTSGRVGEQYF

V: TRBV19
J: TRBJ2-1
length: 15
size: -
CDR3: CASKGSGGAVNEQFF

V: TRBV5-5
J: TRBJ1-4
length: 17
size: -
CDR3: CASSRSGVGATNEKLFF

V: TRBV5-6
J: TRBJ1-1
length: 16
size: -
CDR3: CASSGDRVSGSTEAFF

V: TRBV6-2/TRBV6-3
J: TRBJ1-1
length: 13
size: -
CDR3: CASSAEGGTEAFF

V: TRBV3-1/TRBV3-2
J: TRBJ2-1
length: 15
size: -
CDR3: CASSFTSGSYNEQFF

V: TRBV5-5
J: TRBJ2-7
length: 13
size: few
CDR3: CASSLGQGNEQYF

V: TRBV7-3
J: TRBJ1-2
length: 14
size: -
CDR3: CASSTGQGGYGYTF

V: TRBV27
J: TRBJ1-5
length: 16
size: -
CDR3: CASRSAGYPDNQPQHF

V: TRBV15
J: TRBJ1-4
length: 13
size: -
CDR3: CATSRDQNEKLFF

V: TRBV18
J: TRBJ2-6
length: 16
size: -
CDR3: CASSPGESSGANVLTF

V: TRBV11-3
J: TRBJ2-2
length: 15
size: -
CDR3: CASSPRTGNTGELFF

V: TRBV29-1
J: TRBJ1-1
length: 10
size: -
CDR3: CSVHQIEAFF

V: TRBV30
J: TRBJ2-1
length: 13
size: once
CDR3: CAWSTFVGHEQFF

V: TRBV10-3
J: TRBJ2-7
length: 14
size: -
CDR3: CAIREAVAGAEQYF

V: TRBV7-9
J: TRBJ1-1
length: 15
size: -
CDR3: CASSPKTGSNTEAFF

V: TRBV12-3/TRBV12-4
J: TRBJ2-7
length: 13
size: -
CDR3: CASSSSGGNEQYF

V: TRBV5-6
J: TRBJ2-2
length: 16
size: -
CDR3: CASSPNTGDYTGELFF

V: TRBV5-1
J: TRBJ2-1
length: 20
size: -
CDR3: CASSSDQTRYDYSSYNEQFF

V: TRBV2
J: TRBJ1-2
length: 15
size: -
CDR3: CASRRLWTDIYGYTF